This TCR beta chain was recovered during a study of identical twins. MiXCR, applied by TCRdb to the 5' RACE reads, yields one record per CDR3 protein. The sample includes 640,000 or so distinct CDR3 sequences, around 6% seen only once; the top ten take approximately 2%. This clonotype turned up a few times. The CDR3 length is 12 residues. CDR1 SQVTM and CDR2 ANQGSEA come from the germline V gene. With V trimmed by 4 bases and J by 5 bases, 4 bases remained unmatched. The sequence derives from a young man in good health. The material sequenced was naive T cells sorted from blood. This chain joins TRBV29-1 and TRBJ2-5; 7 nucleotides agree with TRBD2. The DNA for the CDR3 is TGCAGCGTTGTATCGCGGGGGGAGACCCAGTACTTC. Translating gives CSVVSRGETQYF.